Listed below are T cell receptor beta chains from one sample, sequenced in a study of tumor and adjacent non-tumor tissue in lung cancer. In TCRdb, the multiplex PCR reads were re-called with MiXCR into one record per CDR3 protein. The table shows tens of thousands of distinct CDR3 sequences, with around 64% occurring only once. The sample taken for sequencing was distant non-tumor lung tissue. Source of these receptors: a man aged 70 or older with non-small cell lung cancer. The CDR3 runs from the conserved cysteine through the conserved F or W. D genes are given only for firm matches. The size field is filled for only some rows; it gives once, few, many or a size class.

cdr3_aa cdr3_nt d_call v_call clone_size j_call
CASRTIGQGTKEQYF TGTGCCAGCAGAACTATCGGACAGGGGACAAAAGAGCAGTACTTC TRBD1 TRBV28 many TRBJ2-7
CVSSLRGKGFNEQFF TGTGTCAGCAGTTTAAGGGGGAAAGGGTTCAATGAGCAGTTCTTC - TRBV11-2 - TRBJ2-1
CASSPVLAGGGEQLF TGTGCCAGCAGCCCCGTGTTAGCGGGGGGGGGAGAGCAGCTCTTC TRBD2 TRBV12-3/TRBV12-4 - TRBJ2-1
CATSITGSTGELFF TGTGCCACCAGCATAACAGGGTCTACCGGGGAGCTGTTTTTT - TRBV15 - TRBJ2-2
CASSGRDRVYEQYF TGTGCCAGCAGCGGCCGGGACAGAGTCTACGAGCAGTACTTC TRBD1 TRBV7-2 - TRBJ2-7
CASSVPGAFYGYTF TGTGCCAGCAGCGTCCCGGGAGCGTTCTATGGCTACACCTTC - TRBV5-4 many TRBJ1-2
CSAPREGSRTEAFF TGCAGTGCCCCCCGGGAGGGCAGTCGCACTGAAGCTTTCTTT - TRBV20-1 - TRBJ1-1
CASSLDVGGNEAFF TGTGCCAGCAGCTTAGATGTAGGAGGGAATGAAGCTTTCTTT - TRBV7-8 - TRBJ1-1
CASCVYNRGETQYF TGTGCCAGCTGCGTATACAACAGGGGGGAGACCCAGTACTTC TRBD1 TRBV11-2 - TRBJ2-5
CASSAPDGNEKLFF TGTGCCAGCAGCGCCCCGGACGGAAATGAAAAACTGTTTTTT - TRBV5-6 many TRBJ1-4
CASNIRWTEITEAFF TGTGCCAGCAACATAAGATGGACAGAGATCACTGAAGCTTTCTTT - TRBV11-2 - TRBJ1-1
CTRSLNAEQAKNIQYF TGTACCAGGAGCTTAAACGCGGAGCAAGCCAAAAACATTCAGTACTTC - TRBV11-3 - TRBJ2-4
CASSFELGDRVEQYF TGTGCCAGCAGTTTCGAGTTAGGTGACCGGGTGGAGCAGTACTTC - TRBV6-6 many TRBJ2-7
CASSLGTGLNEQYF TGCGCCAGCAGTCTGGGGACAGGGTTAAACGAGCAGTACTTC TRBD1 TRBV5-1 - TRBJ2-7
CASSLYGQNYGYTF TGTGCCAGCAGCTTATACGGACAAAACTATGGCTACACCTTC - TRBV11-1 many TRBJ1-2
CASRAAASPSYDEEFF TGCGCCAGCAGGGCCGCGGCGTCCCCATCCTACGATGAGGAGTTCTTC - TRBV10-2 - TRBJ2-1
CASSPGGWVQETQYF TGTGCCAGCAGCCCTGGGGGATGGGTCCAAGAGACCCAGTACTTC - TRBV11-3 medium-sized TRBJ2-5
CASSIRGDTEAFF TGTGCCAGTAGTATTCGGGGTGACACTGAAGCTTTCTTT - TRBV19 - TRBJ1-1
CSVQPRGTYGYTF TGCAGCGTTCAGCCCAGGGGCACATATGGCTACACCTTC - TRBV29-1 many TRBJ1-2
CASGTVRNTIYF TGTGCCAGCGGAACGGTCAGAAACACCATATATTTT - TRBV19 - TRBJ1-3
CSANRAGARHEEYF TGCAGTGCTAATCGAGCGGGAGCGCGACACGAGGAGTACTTC TRBD2 TRBV20-1 - TRBJ2-7
CASSTGTSSYNEQFF TGTGCCAGCAGTACCGGGACTAGCTCGTACAATGAGCAGTTCTTC TRBD2 TRBV12-3/TRBV12-4 - TRBJ2-1
CASTTTETGGRSPLHF TGTGCCAGCACCACCACCGAGACAGGGGGCCGGTCACCCCTCCACTTT TRBD1 TRBV7-2 few TRBJ1-6
CVSSSGIGTDMQYF TGTGTCAGCAGTTCTGGAATTGGCACAGATATGCAGTATTTT - TRBV6-2/TRBV6-3 - TRBJ2-3
CTSSLDSAREQYF TGCACCAGCAGCTTAGACAGTGCGCGGGAGCAGTACTTC - TRBV7-8 - TRBJ2-7
CASSLVETQYF TGTGCCAGCAGCTTAGTAGAGACCCAGTACTTC - TRBV7-9 few TRBJ2-5
CASKKQGARTGELFF TGTGCCAGCAAAAAACAGGGGGCCCGAACCGGGGAGCTGTTTTTT TRBD1 TRBV2 few TRBJ2-2
CASSYTPGGGAFADMQYF TGTGCCAGCAGTTACACGCCGGGTGGGGGGGCGTTCGCAGATATGCAGTATTTT - TRBV6-5 - TRBJ2-3
CASSYSLTGGTEAFF TGTGCCAGCAGTTACTCTCTGACAGGGGGTACTGAAGCTTTCTTT TRBD1 TRBV6-5 many TRBJ1-1
CASSSGLTGEKLFF TGTGCCAGCAGTTCCGGTCTAACGGGGGAAAAACTGTTTTTT - TRBV28 - TRBJ1-4
CASSTSQSPSVF TGTGCCAGCAGTACATCACAGTCCCCTTCGGTCTTC - TRBV6-2/TRBV6-3 many TRBJ2-1
CASSFKAGFPNEQFF TGTGCCAGCAGCTTCAAGGCGGGATTCCCCAATGAGCAGTTCTTC - TRBV11-2 medium-sized TRBJ2-1
CRVTGTSGYNEQSF TGCAGAGTTACCGGGACTAGCGGATACAATGAGCAGTCCTTC TRBD2 TRBV20-1 few TRBJ2-1
CSAPLAINEQFF TGCAGTGCTCCACTGGCGATAAATGAGCAGTTCTTC - TRBV20-1 few TRBJ2-1
CASSLPVGQGAGELFF TGTGCCAGCAGCTTGCCAGTGGGACAGGGGGCCGGGGAGCTGTTTTTT TRBD1 TRBV5-4 many TRBJ2-2
CASSPNGGQTEAFF TGTGCCAGCAGCCCAAACGGGGGTCAGACTGAAGCTTTCTTT - TRBV11-2 - TRBJ1-1
CSARPPSGRVLEQYF TGCAGTGCTAGACCCCCAAGCGGGAGGGTCCTCGAGCAGTACTTC TRBD2 TRBV20-1 - TRBJ2-7
CASHPLSGLAHNEQFF TGTGCCAGCCACCCCCTGAGCGGGTTAGCCCACAATGAGCAGTTCTTT - TRBV11-2 few TRBJ2-1
CASSSTGSSISYGYTF TGTGCCAGCAGCTCGACAGGGTCCAGTATTAGCTATGGCTACACCTTC TRBD1 TRBV5-4 many TRBJ1-2
CASGPGAGNTIYF TGTGCCAGCGGGCCGGGGGCTGGAAACACCATATATTTC - TRBV6-5 - TRBJ1-3
CASSVSGTGHRQTQYF TGTGCCAGCAGCGTCAGTGGGACAGGCCACCGGCAGACCCAGTACTTC TRBD1 TRBV6-5 - TRBJ2-5
CASSMDRTARGQETQYF TGCGCCAGCAGCATGGACCGGACAGCCAGGGGGCAAGAGACCCAGTACTTC TRBD1 TRBV5-1 once TRBJ2-5
CACTRGDPQETLYF TGTGCCTGCACCAGGGGTGATCCACAAGAGACCCTGTACTTC - TRBV11-1 once TRBJ2-5
CRVADPHYEQYF TGCCGCGTTGCAGATCCCCACTACGAGCAATACTTC - TRBV29-1 - TRBJ2-7